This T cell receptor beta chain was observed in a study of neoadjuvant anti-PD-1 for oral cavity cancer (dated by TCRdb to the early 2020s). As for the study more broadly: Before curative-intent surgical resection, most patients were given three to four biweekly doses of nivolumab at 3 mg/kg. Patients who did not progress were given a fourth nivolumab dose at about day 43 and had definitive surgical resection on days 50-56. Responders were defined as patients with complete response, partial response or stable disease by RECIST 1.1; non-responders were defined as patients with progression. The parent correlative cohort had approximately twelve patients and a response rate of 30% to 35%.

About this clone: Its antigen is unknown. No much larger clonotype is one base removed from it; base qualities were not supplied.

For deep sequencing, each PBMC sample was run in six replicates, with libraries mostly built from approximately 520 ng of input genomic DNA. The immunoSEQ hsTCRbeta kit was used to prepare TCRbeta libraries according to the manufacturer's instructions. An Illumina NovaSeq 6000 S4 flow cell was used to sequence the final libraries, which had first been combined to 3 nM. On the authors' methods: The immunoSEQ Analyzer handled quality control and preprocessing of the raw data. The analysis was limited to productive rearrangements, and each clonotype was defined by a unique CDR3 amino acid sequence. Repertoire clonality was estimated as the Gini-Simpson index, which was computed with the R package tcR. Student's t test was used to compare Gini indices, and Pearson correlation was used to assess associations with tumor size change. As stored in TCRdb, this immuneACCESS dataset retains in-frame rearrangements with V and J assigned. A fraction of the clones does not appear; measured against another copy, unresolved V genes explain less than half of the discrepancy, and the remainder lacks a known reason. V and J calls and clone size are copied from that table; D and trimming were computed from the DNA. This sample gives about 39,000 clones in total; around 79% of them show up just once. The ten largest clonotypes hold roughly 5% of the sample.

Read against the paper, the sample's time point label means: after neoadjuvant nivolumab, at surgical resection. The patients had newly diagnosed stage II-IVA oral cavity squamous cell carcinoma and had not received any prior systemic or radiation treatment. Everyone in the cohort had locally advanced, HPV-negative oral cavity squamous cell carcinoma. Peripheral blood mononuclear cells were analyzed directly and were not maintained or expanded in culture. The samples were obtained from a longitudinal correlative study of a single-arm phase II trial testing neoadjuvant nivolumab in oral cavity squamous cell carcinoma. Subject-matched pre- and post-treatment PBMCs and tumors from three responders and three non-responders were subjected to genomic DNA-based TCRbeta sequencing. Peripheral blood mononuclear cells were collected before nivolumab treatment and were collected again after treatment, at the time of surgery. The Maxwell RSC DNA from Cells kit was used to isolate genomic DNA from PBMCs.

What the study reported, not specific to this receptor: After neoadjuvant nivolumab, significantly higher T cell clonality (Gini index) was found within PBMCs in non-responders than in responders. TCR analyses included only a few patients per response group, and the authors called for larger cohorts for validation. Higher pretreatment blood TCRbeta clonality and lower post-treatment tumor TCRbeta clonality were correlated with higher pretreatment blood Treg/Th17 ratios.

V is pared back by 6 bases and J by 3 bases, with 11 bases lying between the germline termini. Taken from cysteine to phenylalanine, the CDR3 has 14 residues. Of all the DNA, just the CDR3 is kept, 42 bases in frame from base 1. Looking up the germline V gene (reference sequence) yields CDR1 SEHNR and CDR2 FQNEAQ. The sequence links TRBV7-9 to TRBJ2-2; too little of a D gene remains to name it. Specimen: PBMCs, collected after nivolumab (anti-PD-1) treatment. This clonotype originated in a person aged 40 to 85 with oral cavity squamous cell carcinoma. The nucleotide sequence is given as TGTGCCAGCAGTAAGGACCGGGACACCGGGGAGCTGTTTTTT. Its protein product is CASSKDRDTGELFF.